This note documents a single T cell receptor beta chain sequence. The V gene's germline CDR1 is MNHEY and CDR2 SMNVEV (reference sequence). V was trimmed by 6 bases and J by 4 bases, leaving 20 bases between them. The CDR3 has 16 residues. The data belong to a study of cytomegalovirus exposure and HLA in healthy donors. Turning to the study itself: An earlier analysis identified more than 95 million unique TCR beta sequences in about 180 million T cells.

The PCR ran on 60 Vbeta and 13 Jbeta primers. Assay: immunoSEQ multiplex PCR; the TCRdb copy retains only in-frame clones and omits some. Among some 110,000 clones listed, roughly three quarters were seen once. The material sequenced was PBMCs. The chain combines TRBV27 with TRBJ2-3; the D gene is possibly TRBD2 (6 bases). The source is a woman between 18 and 29 years old in good health and CMV-seropositive. The CDR3: CASRASSGTPADTQYF. The CDR3 region has the DNA TGTGCCAGCAGAGCCTCTTCCGGGACTCCAGCAGATACGCAGTATTTT.